This T cell receptor beta chain was recorded in a study of cytomegalovirus exposure and HLA in healthy donors. In the PCR, 60 Vbeta and 13 Jbeta primers were used. Authors' analysis steps: Some 10 million of about 88 million unique TCR beta chains were shared, per a later count. Libraries were prepared by immunoSEQ multiplex PCR; TCRdb keeps only in-frame clonotypes and omits some of them. V, J and clone size were drawn from that table, and D and trimming were deduced from the DNA. The repertoire consists of 200,000 or so clones, with approximately 80% occurring once and the leading ten covering 0.22%. The V end lost 4 bases, the J end lost 7 bases, and 11 bases lay between the germline ends. The CDR3 spans 13 residues. Germline loops: CDR1 MNHEY, CDR2 SVGAGI. This clone was seen more than once but under ten times.

The J gene is TRBJ1-5, the V gene TRBV6-5; possibly TRBD1 for D (5 bases). The sequenced sample was PBMCs. The origin of this receptor is a girl aged 2-9 years in good health and CMV-seronegative. CDR3 nucleotide sequence: TGTGCCAGCAGTTTATACAGGACCCAGCCCCAGCATTTT. It translates to CASSLYRTQPQHF.